Below, 12 T cell receptor beta chains from the same sample are listed, as sequenced in a study of shared clonotypes between healthy human individuals. The data were produced by immunoSEQ multiplex PCR, yet TCRdb's version contains in-frame clones alone and is incomplete. Of roughly 650,000 clones detected, approximately 96% appear once; the ten largest clones hold 0.11%. The naive CD8 fraction comprised CD45RO-negative cells positively selected for CCR7 and excluded terminally differentiated effector memory CD45RA+ cells. Sequenced input: naive CD8+ T cells sorted from blood. These receptor sequences come from a woman aged 25 to 39 in good health.

A note on this clone: Other DNA sequences of this sample code for an identical CDR3. This rearrangement joins TRBV27 to TRBJ1-5; no firm D call. Trimming removed 1 base at V and 1 base at J, with 2 bases between. Germline loops: CDR1 MNHEY, CDR2 SMNVEV (reference sequence). The CDR3 runs 13 residues. The CDR3, as DNA: TGTGCCAGCAGTTTATTAAGCAATCAGCCCCAGCATTTT. Its translation is CASSLLSNQPQHF.

The chain couples TRBV5-1 to TRBJ1-4; 9 positions match TRBD1. V shed 7 bases and J 6 bases; nucleotides not matched to a gene: 10. This CDR3 has 15 amino acids. The V gene's germline CDR1 is SGHRS and CDR2 YFSETQ. Here the CDR3 reads CASESTGGAYEKLFF. In DNA form, the CDR3 reads TGCGCCAGCGAATCAACAGGGGGCGCGTATGAAAAACTGTTTTTT.

The chain recombines TRBV27 with TRBJ2-7; D is perhaps TRBD1 or TRBD2 (7 bases each). V shed 5 bases and J shed 4 bases, with 18 bases lying between them. The CDR3 is 15 amino acids. The germline CDR1 and CDR2 sequences are MNHEY and SMNVEV (reference sequence). CDR3 residues: CASSGEGTEAYEQYF. The CDR3 nucleotides read TGTGCCAGCAGTGGGGAGGGGACAGAGGCTTACGAGCAGTACTTC.

The rearrangement joins TRBV6-6 to TRBJ2-7, with unresolved D. The V and J ends lost 0 bases and 2 bases respectively, with 14 bases between them. This CDR3 is 16 amino acids long. CDR1 is MNHNY and CDR2 is SVGAGI in the germline V gene (reference sequence). CDR3: CASSYSSGQVAYEQYF. The CDR3 bases are TGTGCCAGCAGTTACTCGTCCGGGCAGGTAGCCTACGAGCAGTACTTC.

V gene TRBV5-1 combines with J gene TRBJ1-1; TRBD1 is a possible D gene (5 bases). The germline V gene has CDR1 SGHRS and CDR2 YFSETQ. Trimming shortened V by 0 bases and J by 5 bases, and 14 bases separated the two germline ends. The CDR3 runs 15 residues. The CDR3 bases are TGCGCCAGCAGCTTGGATCCAGGGCCGGGGACTGAAGCTTTCTTT. Translated, it gives CASSLDPGPGTEAFF.

The chain couples TRBV19 to TRBJ2-7; 9 bases map to TRBD1. The ends lost 1 base at V and 3 bases at J; junction bases unmatched: 7. In germline, CDR1 is LNHDA, CDR2 SQIVND (reference sequence). This CDR3 region has 16 residues. The CDR3 DNA sequence: TGTGCCAGTAGTATAGGTCGGACAGGGGCCCTCTACGAGCAGTACTTC. It specifies CASSIGRTGALYEQYF.

A single count supports this clone. Here the CDR3 reads CASSALPFSTDTQYF. The DNA of the CDR3 is TGTGCCAGCAGCGCCCTGCCCTTCAGCACAGATACGCAGTATTTT. J is TRBJ2-3 and V is TRBV9; D is ambiguous. CDR1 SGDLS and CDR2 YYNGEE come from the germline V gene. Trimming took off 3 bases at V and 0 bases at J, with 11 bases between the two ends. This CDR3 contains 15 residues.

The J gene is TRBJ1-4, the V gene TRBV27; 8 nucleotides match TRBD1. The CDR3 loop spans 13 amino acids. Unmatched junction bases numbered 1, after V lost 5 bases and J lost 5 bases. From germline, CDR1 is MNHEY and CDR2 SMNVEV (reference sequence). The CDR3 region has the DNA TGTGCCAGCAGTAGACAGGGGAATGAAAAACTGTTTTTT. Amino acid sequence: CASSRQGNEKLFF.

This chain links TRBV19 with TRBJ2-7; D unresolved. V lost 5 bases to trimming and J lost 3 bases, with 11 bases between them. CDR3 length: 13 residues. Germline V gene sequence: CDR1 LNHDA, CDR2 SQIVND (reference sequence). CDR3 loop: CASSFGLNYEQYF. The CDR3 nucleotides are TGTGCCAGTAGTTTCGGGCTAAACTACGAGCAGTACTTC.

The gene calls are TRBV28 and TRBJ2-1; 12 bases match TRBD2. Germline CDR1 MDHEN, CDR2 SYDVKM. V trimming: 3 bases; J trimming: 4 bases; junction bases outside the gene matches: 13. The CDR3 covers 19 residues. Here the CDR3 reads CASSLGLAGGPRVYNEQFF. CDR3 nucleotide sequence: TGTGCCAGCAGTTTGGGTCTAGCGGGAGGGCCGAGGGTGTACAATGAGCAGTTCTTC. Complete variable domain (other parts from reference TRBV28 and TRBJ2-1): DVKVTQSSRYLVKRTGEKVFLECVQDMDHENMFWYRQDPGLGLRLIYFSYDVKMKEKGDIPEGYSVSREKKERFSLILESASTNQTSMYLCASSLGLAGGPRVYNEQFFGPGTRLTVL.

V is TRBV11-2 and J is TRBJ2-1, with no clear D. This CDR3 is 14 amino acids long. V was clipped by 7 bases and J by 0 bases, with 10 bases between them. Germline V CDR1 and CDR2: SGHAT, FQNNGV. The CDR3 region has the DNA TGTGCCAGCAAATTATGGAGCTCCTACAATGAGCAGTTCTTC. It encodes CASKLWSSYNEQFF.

The chain joins TRBV5-6 to TRBJ2-7; D unclear. The CDR3 sequence is 13 residues long. Germline V lookup: CDR1 SGHDT, CDR2 YYEEEE. Trimming removed 4 bases at V and 5 bases at J, with 13 bases between. The CDR3 DNA reads as TGTGCCAGCAGCGGTCTAAGGCCTCACGAGCAGTACTTC. Amino acids: CASSGLRPHEQYF.